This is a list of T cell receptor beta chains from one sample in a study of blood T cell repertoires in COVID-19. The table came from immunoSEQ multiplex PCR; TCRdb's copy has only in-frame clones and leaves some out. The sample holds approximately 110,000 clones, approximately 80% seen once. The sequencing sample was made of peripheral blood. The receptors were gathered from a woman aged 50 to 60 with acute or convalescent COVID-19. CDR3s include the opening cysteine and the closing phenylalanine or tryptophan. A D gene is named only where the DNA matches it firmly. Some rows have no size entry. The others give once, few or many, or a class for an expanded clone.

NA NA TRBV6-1 CASSENIDYSPLHF
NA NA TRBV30 CASKRGGNTGELFF
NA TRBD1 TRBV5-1 CASSVVGGNTEAFF
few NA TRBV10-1 CATSTGGIYNEQFF
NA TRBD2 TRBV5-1 CASSSSGGLQETQYF
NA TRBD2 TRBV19 CASSNLAGGSGELFF
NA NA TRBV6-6 CASSSGGVGYTF
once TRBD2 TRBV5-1 CASSLGAAGDSTDTQYF
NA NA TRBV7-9 CASSLVVIQTAYSNYGYTF
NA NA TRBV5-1 CASSPRAGEELGGYTF
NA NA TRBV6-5 CASSGQNTEAFF
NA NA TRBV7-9 CASSLEHYNEKLFF
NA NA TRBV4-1 CASSQDLPGTRGYTF
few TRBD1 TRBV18 CASSYAGGGPEAFF
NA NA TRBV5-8 CASSSKTGRSEQYF
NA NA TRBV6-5 CASSQNQPQHF
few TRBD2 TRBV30 CALDGGAYEQYF
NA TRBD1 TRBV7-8 CASSKGQGKGEKLFF
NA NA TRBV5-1 CASSQDSTNTEAFF
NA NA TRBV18 CASSQEENYGYTF
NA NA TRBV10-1 CASSESVEQDDNEQFF
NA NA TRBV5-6 CASSFRNTEAFF
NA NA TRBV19 CASSPRTSGYTF
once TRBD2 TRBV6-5 CASRTSGFTDTQYF
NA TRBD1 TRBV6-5 CASSRTGTNGYTF